The 23 T cell receptor beta chains listed next were all sequenced from one sample in a study of CD8 T cells in ankylosing spondylitis. TCRdb re-analysed the 5' RACE reads in MiXCR, keeping a single row per CDR3 protein. Of about 300,000 distinct CDR3 sequences in the sample, 11% were seen once. Sequenced sample: blood, either unsorted or a sorted T cell fraction (not recorded which). All receptors derive from a female donor with ankylosing spondylitis or in good health (not recorded which).

This clonotype appeared many times. CDR3 in DNA: TGCGCCAGCAGCCGGCCCGGGAGCGCTGGAAACACCATATATTTT. Its protein product is CASSRPGSAGNTIYF. V and J are TRBV4-1 and TRBJ1-3; D is unresolved. The V gene lost 4 bases and the J gene lost 2 bases, with 12 bases spanning the gap. CDR1 and CDR2 from the germline V gene are MGHRA and YSYEKL. This CDR3 contains 15 residues.

This clonotype was seen a handful of times. The V call is TRBV4-1, the J call TRBJ2-7; either TRBD1 or TRBD2 may fit D (5 bases each). Germline values: CDR1 MGHRA, CDR2 YSYEKL. The CDR3 runs 15 residues. V was clipped by 0 bases and J by 2 bases, with 11 bases between them. The CDR3 protein is CASSQDDGGTYEQYF. The CDR3 nucleotides are TGCGCCAGCAGCCAAGATGATGGGGGAACCTACGAGCAGTACTTC.

The rearrangement joins TRBV4-3 to TRBJ2-1; D unresolved. Trimming took 6 bases from V and 0 from J, leaving 12 bases between them. Germline V gives CDR1 LGHNA, CDR2 YSLEER. The CDR3 sequence is 15 residues long. The CDR3 bases are TGCGCCAGCAGAATTCCTGCGAGCTCCTACAATGAGCAGTTCTTC. Protein product: CASRIPASSYNEQFF.

The table lists this clonotype with a few counts. This chain links TRBV10-3 with TRBJ2-4, with 11 positions matching TRBD2. Trimming cost V 4 bases and J 0 bases; bases outside gene matches: 8. The CDR3 is 18 residues long. Germline V gene lookup returns CDR1 ENHRY and CDR2 SYGVKD. DNA of the CDR3: TGTGCCATCAGTGTCTCTAGCGGGGGGCCGCGAGCCAAAAACATTCAGTACTTC. Translating gives CAISVSSGGPRAKNIQYF.

This clonotype was seen a few times. The CDR3 loop reads CSAERTGDSNQPQHF. The CDR3 DNA follows: TGCAGTGCCGAACGGACAGGGGATAGCAATCAGCCCCAGCATTTT. V and J are TRBV20-1 and TRBJ1-5; 9 bases match TRBD1. Germline V gene data show CDR1 as DFQATT and CDR2 as SNEGSKA (reference sequence). The CDR3 has 15 residues. V dropped 6 bases and J dropped 0; count of bases not matched to a gene: 6.

This sequence joins TRBV29-1 and TRBJ2-1; tentative D call: TRBD1 (6 bases). The CDR3 is 16 residues long. Germline V gene lookup returns CDR1 SQVTM and CDR2 ANQGSEA. The germline V and J ends were trimmed by 1 base and 8 bases, with 21 bases remaining between them. The CDR3 reads CSVEGHRDIRSDEQFF. CDR3 in DNA: TGCAGCGTTGAAGGGCACCGGGACATAAGAAGCGATGAGCAGTTCTTC.

The table lists this clonotype with many counts. The chain joins TRBV15 to TRBJ2-3; D perhaps matches TRBD2 (6 bases). Trimming stripped 8 bases from V and 4 bases from J, with 16 bases between. The CDR3 runs 14 residues. Germline V gives CDR1 LNHNV, CDR2 YYDKDF (reference sequence). CDR3 in amino acids: CATRKRVPADTQYF. The DNA of the CDR3 is TGTGCCACCCGAAAGCGGGTTCCAGCAGATACGCAGTATTTT.

In this sample, this clonotype turned up many times. The chain is built from TRBV20-1 and TRBJ2-1; D is unclear. Germline V CDR1 and CDR2: DFQATT, SNEGSKA (reference sequence). This CDR3 has 10 residues. The V end lost 3 bases, the J end lost 7 bases, and 4 bases lay between the germline ends. Here the CDR3 reads CSARVNEQFF. CDR3 in DNA: TGCAGTGCTAGGGTAAATGAGCAGTTCTTC.

This clonotype was found many times. The CDR3 DNA is TGTGCCGCTGGAAATAGCGGGGGCCCGCAAGAGACCCAGTACTTC. As protein: CAAGNSGGPQETQYF. The chain uses TRBV10-3 and TRBJ2-5; TRBD2 aligns across 9 bases. The CDR3 has 15 residues. V was pared by 11 bases and J by 2 bases, with 12 bases of the junction left unmatched. Per germline, CDR1 ENHRY and CDR2 SYGVKD.

This chain joins TRBV7-9 and TRBJ1-5; maybe TRBD1 (6 bases). Trimming cost V 4 bases and J 7 bases, with 17 bases left between them. Germline CDR1 reads SEHNR; CDR2 reads FQNEAQ (reference sequence). The CDR3 length is 15 residues. In DNA form, the CDR3 reads TGTGCCAGCAGCTCAGGAGTAGGGGGAGAACAGCCCCAGCATTTT. Its translation: CASSSGVGGEQPQHF.

This clonotype came up many times. The genes are TRBV6-2 or TRBV6-3 and TRBJ1-5; TRBD1 agrees at 9 bases. The CDR3 extends over 15 amino acids. Germline V lookup: CDR1 MNHEY, CDR2 SVGEGT. J gave up 2 bases and V 4 bases, and 3 bases lay outside the gene matches. In DNA, the CDR3 is TGTGCCAGCAGTTGGGGACAGGGTGGCAATCAGCCCCAGCATTTT. Translating gives CASSWGQGGNQPQHF.

The table lists this clonotype with a few counts. V and J are TRBV27 and TRBJ2-7, with no clear D. CDR1 and CDR2 (germline): MNHEY, SMNVEV (reference sequence). Trimming stripped 11 bases from V and 3 bases from J, with 5 bases between. The CDR3 runs to 9 residues. As DNA, the CDR3 is TGTGCCGGGCGCTACGAGCAGTACTTC. Translation gives CAGRYEQYF.

This clonotype has a count of ten or more. CDR3 in amino acids: CSVEDPWGGENYGYTF. The CDR3 coding sequence is TGCAGCGTTGAAGACCCCTGGGGGGGGGAGAACTATGGCTACACCTTC. This chain connects TRBV29-1 to TRBJ1-2; D is possibly TRBD1 (5 bases). Trimming removed 0 bases from V and 2 bases from J, with 16 bases in between. Germline V gene sequence: CDR1 SQVTM, CDR2 ANQGSEA. The CDR3 spans 16 residues.

This clonotype was detected a few times. The rearrangement links TRBV12-3 or TRBV12-4 to TRBJ1-2; 8 bases map to TRBD1. The trim removed 4 bases at V and 0 bases at J, leaving 4 bases unmatched. The CDR3 loop spans 15 amino acids. The CDR3 DNA follows: TGTGCCAGCAGTTGGACAGGGCTGCCTAACTATGGCTACACCTTC. Protein: CASSWTGLPNYGYTF.

This clonotype has at least ten counts. This chain uses TRBV4-3 with TRBJ2-1; 7 bases fit TRBD2. The CDR3 runs 16 residues. Germline CDR1 LGHNA, CDR2 YSLEER. V lost 2 bases to trimming and J lost 3 bases; unmatched junction nucleotides: 7. The CDR3 coding sequence is TGCGCCAGCAGCCAACGCGGGGGACTCTTCTACAATGAGCAGTTCTTC. It yields the protein CASSQRGGLFYNEQFF.

This clonotype was counted many times. The genes are TRBV5-6 and TRBJ2-3; the D is unclear. V lost 3 bases to trimming and J lost 0 bases, with 8 bases between them. Germline CDR1 and CDR2: SGHDT and YYEEEE. This CDR3 comprises 14 residues. CDR3 DNA: TGTGCCAGCAGCTCGGTCCTAAGCACAGATACGCAGTATTTT. Translation: CASSSVLSTDTQYF.

The rearrangement joins TRBV5-1 to TRBJ2-2; weak D call: TRBD2 (6 bases). Trimming cost V 4 bases and J 5 bases, with 15 bases left between them. Germline V gene sequence: CDR1 SGHRS, CDR2 YFSETQ. The CDR3 totals 15 residues. DNA of the CDR3: TGCGCCAGCAGCGTGGGGGGACGGTTAACCGGGGAGCTGTTTTTT. As protein: CASSVGGRLTGELFF.

At least ten counts were recorded for this clonotype. V is TRBV5-1 and J is TRBJ2-3; TRBD1 agrees at 8 bases. The germline V gene has CDR1 SGHRS and CDR2 YFSETQ. The CDR3 is 15 amino acids. Unmatched junction bases numbered 4, after V lost 2 bases and J lost 2 bases. The CDR3 DNA sequence: TGCGCCAGCAGCTTCCGGGACAGGAACACAGATACGCAGTATTTT. Residues: CASSFRDRNTDTQYF.

The chain is built from TRBV7-3 and TRBJ2-6; D tentatively reads TRBD1 or TRBD2 (5 bases each). Germline V CDR1 and CDR2: SGHTA, FQGTGA. V was trimmed by 5 bases and J by 0 bases, leaving 17 bases between them. The CDR3 is 18 amino acids. For the CDR3, the DNA is TGTGCCAGCAGCGAGACCATAAGGGGACCCTCTGGGGCCAACGTCCTGACTTTC. Amino acids: CASSETIRGPSGANVLTF.

This clonotype was picked up a small number of times. This chain links TRBV15 with TRBJ1-1, with D unresolved. The CDR3 has 19 residues. CDR1 is LNHNV, CDR2 YYDKDF, per germline (reference sequence). Trimming removed 0 bases from V and 5 bases from J, with 25 bases in between. The CDR3 loop reads CATSRDPTFSGKQWTEAFF. The DNA of the CDR3 is TGTGCCACCAGCAGAGATCCGACCTTCTCGGGGAAGCAGTGGACTGAAGCTTTCTTT.

This clonotype showed up just a few times. This chain joins TRBV7-8 and TRBJ2-5; no reliable D call. The V end was cut by 1 base, the J end by 2 bases, with 14 bases between. Looked up from germline, CDR1 is SGHVS and CDR2 is FQNEAQ. CDR3 length: 16 residues. The CDR3 region has the DNA TGTGCCAGCAGCTTAGGGGTTAGACCAATACAAGAGACCCAGTACTTC. It yields the protein CASSLGVRPIQETQYF.

This clonotype has ten or more counts. The J gene is TRBJ1-6, the V gene TRBV10-1; unclear D gene. The CDR3 has 14 residues. The V and J ends lost 0 bases and 6 bases respectively, with 6 bases between them. Germline V lookup: CDR1 WNHNN, CDR2 SYGVQD (reference sequence). In DNA form, the CDR3 reads TGCGCCAGCAGTGAGTCGCGGAGTAATTCACCCCTCCACTTT. As protein: CASSESRSNSPLHF.

This clonotype was counted only a few times. This chain's CDR3 is CASSYSPGVDNEQFF. The CDR3 region has the DNA TGTGCCAGCAGTTACTCTCCAGGGGTCGACAATGAGCAGTTCTTC. The chain uses TRBV6-5 and TRBJ2-1, with D tentatively TRBD1 (6 bases). Germline CDR1 reads MNHEY; CDR2 reads SVGAGI. The CDR3 consists of 15 residues. V was clipped by 0 bases and J by 5 bases, with 11 bases between them.